The 27 T cell receptor beta chains below all came from one sample that was sequenced in a study of T cells expressing NK-cell markers. TCRdb re-called the 5' RACE reads; one entry per CDR3 protein, DNA not given. The sample holds 440,000 or so distinct CDR3 sequences. The source material was blood T cells: a sorted CD56 or NKG2C T cell subset, CD4+ or CD8+ T cells, or bulk PBMC T cells (not recorded which). The receptor set was obtained from a woman aged 18-69 years in good health.

V usage is TRBV2 and J usage is TRBJ2-7. Germline lookup yields CDR1 SNHLY and CDR2 FYNNEI. The CDR3 sequence is 11 residues long. The CDR3 sequence is CASSGTGEQYF.

The V and J genes are TRBV5-4 and TRBJ1-2; TCRdb gives TRBD1 as the D gene, but with no DNA this cannot be confirmed. This CDR3 spans 14 amino acids. CDR1 and CDR2 (germline): SGHNT, YYREEE (reference sequence). The chain's CDR3 is CASSFPGYNYGYTF.

V is TRBV7-2 and J is TRBJ1-1; lacking DNA, the TRBD1 call made by TCRdb goes unchecked. The CDR3 spans 15 residues. Per the germline V gene, CDR1 is SGHTA and CDR2 is FQGNSA. CDR3 amino acids: CASSSRTGLRTEAFF.

J is TRBJ2-7 and V is TRBV30. The V gene's germline CDR1 is GTSNPN and CDR2 SVGIG (reference sequence). The CDR3 extends over 14 amino acids. The CDR3 sequence: CAWSVVGWGGEQYF.

V gene TRBV6-5 combines with J gene TRBJ2-1. This CDR3 is 13 amino acids long. CDR1 is MNHEY and CDR2 is SVGAGI in the germline V gene. The chain's CDR3 is CASSSWNGNEQFF.

The rearrangement links TRBV30 to TRBJ2-7. From germline, CDR1 is GTSNPN and CDR2 SVGIG (reference sequence). The CDR3 consists of 13 residues. CDR3 loop: CAWSVQGTDEQYF.

V gene TRBV5-1 combines with J gene TRBJ2-5. Per the germline V gene, CDR1 is SGHRS and CDR2 is YFSETQ. The CDR3 sequence is 12 residues long. The CDR3 sequence is CASSLVPETQYF.

The rearrangement joins TRBV7-3 to TRBJ2-3; TCRdb proposes TRBD1, but this gene call is untestable without DNA. This CDR3 region has 14 residues. Germline V CDR1 and CDR2: SGHTA, FQGTGA. The CDR3 loop reads CASSFGPGTDTQYF.

V gene TRBV15 combines with J gene TRBJ2-3; TCRdb's D call, TRBD2, is unchecked because there is no DNA. Germline CDR1 LNHNV, CDR2 YYDKDF (reference sequence). The CDR3 has 16 amino acids. CDR3 sequence: CATSRDGTTYTDTQYF.

This sequence joins TRBV14 and TRBJ2-7; TCRdb's D call, TRBD2, is unchecked because there is no DNA. Germline CDR1 and CDR2: SGHDN and FVKESK. The CDR3 extends over 16 amino acids. CDR3 residues: CASSPRLAGILWEQYF.

The chain has TRBV19 and TRBJ2-1; checking the TCRdb D call of TRBD2 is not possible without DNA. The CDR3 consists of 12 residues. Germline V gives CDR1 LNHDA, CDR2 SQIVND (reference sequence). The CDR3 region is CASSHREGEQFF.

The rearrangement uses TRBV7-9 and TRBJ2-1; TCRdb names TRBD2, which stays unverified in the absence of DNA. Germline loops: CDR1 SEHNR, CDR2 FQNEAQ (reference sequence). The CDR3 has 17 amino acids. CDR3 loop: CASSLVSGGSSYNEQFF.

The chain recombines TRBV29-1 with TRBJ2-2; TCRdb's assignment of TRBD1 cannot be checked, as there is no DNA. The CDR3 loop spans 13 amino acids. Germline values: CDR1 SQVTM, CDR2 ANQGSEA. The CDR3 spells CSVAGGRAGELFF.

V is TRBV6-5 and J is TRBJ2-1; TCRdb calls TRBD1, which cannot be checked without DNA. Germline assignment: CDR1 MNHEY and CDR2 SVGAGI. This CDR3 is 16 amino acids long. CDR3: CASSYSEGGTRDEQFF.

The rearrangement uses TRBV18 and TRBJ1-5; the TCRdb D gene call, TRBD1, has no DNA to confirm it. CDR1 and CDR2 (germline): KGHSH, LQKENI. CDR3 length: 15 amino acids. The CDR3 protein is CASSRGTGRNQPQHF.

The chain uses TRBV7-2 and TRBJ1-4. Germline V gene lookup returns CDR1 SGHTA and CDR2 FQGNSA. This CDR3 spans 13 amino acids. The CDR3: CASSLEAEEKLFF.

The chain carries TRBV29-1 and TRBJ2-5; the D call of TRBD2 rests on TCRdb alone, since no DNA is present to check it. Germline CDR1 and CDR2: SQVTM and ANQGSEA. This CDR3 is 14 amino acids long. The CDR3 sequence is CSVEAPGTSGAQYF.

The chain's CDR3 is CASSSRAMENSPLHF. This chain joins TRBV7-8 and TRBJ1-6; checking the TCRdb D call of TRBD1 is not possible without DNA. The CDR3 has 15 residues. Germline CDR1 and CDR2: SGHVS and FQNEAQ.

V gene TRBV5-1 combines with J gene TRBJ1-1; the D call of TRBD1 rests on TCRdb alone, since no DNA is present to check it. Germline CDR1 and CDR2: SGHRS and YFSETQ. The CDR3 spans 14 residues. The CDR3 loop reads CASSPGQGDTEAFF.

The chain joins TRBV7-2 to TRBJ1-1; TCRdb outputs TRBD1, but without DNA this stays unchecked. This CDR3 has 15 residues. Per germline, CDR1 SGHTA and CDR2 FQGNSA. The CDR3 here is CASSLGHRTNTEAFF.

The chain joins TRBV5-1 to TRBJ1-4; as DNA is missing, the TRBD1 call by TCRdb cannot be tested. CDR1 and CDR2 from the germline V gene are SGHRS and YFSETQ. The CDR3 sequence is 14 residues long. The CDR3 sequence is CASSTDRGNEKLFF.

This rearrangement joins TRBV6-5 to TRBJ2-2; as DNA is missing, the TRBD2 call by TCRdb cannot be tested. The CDR3 extends over 17 amino acids. CDR1 MNHEY and CDR2 SVGAGI come from the germline V gene. The CDR3 spells CASSNVGGLGVTGELFF.

CDR3 residues: CASSRGRVDTGELFF. The gene calls are TRBV5-1 and TRBJ2-2; TCRdb designates TRBD1, a call that cannot be tested without DNA. The germline V gene encodes CDR1 SGHRS and CDR2 YFSETQ. The length of the CDR3 is 15 residues.

The chain recombines TRBV6-5 with TRBJ1-2; TCRdb's D call of TRBD1 is untestable without DNA. The length of the CDR3 is 14 residues. Germline values: CDR1 MNHEY, CDR2 SVGAGI. This CDR3 reads CASSYGGIDYGYTF.

This chain uses TRBV12-3 or TRBV12-4 with TRBJ1-5; TCRdb gives TRBD1 as the D gene, but with no DNA this cannot be confirmed. The CDR3 totals 15 residues. The CDR3 here is CASSNPGHSNQPQHF.

The chain employs TRBV7-9 and TRBJ2-2. Germline lookup yields CDR1 SEHNR and CDR2 FQNEAQ (reference sequence). The CDR3 runs 14 residues. CDR3 loop: CASSLVRIPGELFF.

V and J are TRBV29-1 and TRBJ2-5; checking the TCRdb D call of TRBD1 is not possible without DNA. CDR3 length: 14 amino acids. CDR1 and CDR2 from the germline V gene are SQVTM and ANQGSEA. CDR3: CSVEDLGGWETQYF.